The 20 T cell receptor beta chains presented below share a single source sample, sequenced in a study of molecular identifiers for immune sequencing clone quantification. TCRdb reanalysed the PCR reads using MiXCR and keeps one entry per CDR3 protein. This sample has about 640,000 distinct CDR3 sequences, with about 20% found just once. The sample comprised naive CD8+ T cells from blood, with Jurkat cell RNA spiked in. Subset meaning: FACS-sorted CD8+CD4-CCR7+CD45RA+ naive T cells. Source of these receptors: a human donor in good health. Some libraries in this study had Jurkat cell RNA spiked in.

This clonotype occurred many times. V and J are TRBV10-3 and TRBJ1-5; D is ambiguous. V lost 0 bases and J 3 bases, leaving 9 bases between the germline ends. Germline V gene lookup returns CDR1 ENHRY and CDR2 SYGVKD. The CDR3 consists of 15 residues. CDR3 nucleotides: TGTGCCATCAGTGAGTCGGCGACGCTCAATCAGCCCCAGCATTTT. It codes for CAISESATLNQPQHF.

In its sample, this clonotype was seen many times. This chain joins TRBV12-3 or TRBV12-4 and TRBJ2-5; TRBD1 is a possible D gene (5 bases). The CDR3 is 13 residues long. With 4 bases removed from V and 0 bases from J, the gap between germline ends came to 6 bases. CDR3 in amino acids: CASSSRDQETQYF. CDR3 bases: TGTGCCAGCAGTTCCAGGGACCAAGAGACCCAGTACTTC.

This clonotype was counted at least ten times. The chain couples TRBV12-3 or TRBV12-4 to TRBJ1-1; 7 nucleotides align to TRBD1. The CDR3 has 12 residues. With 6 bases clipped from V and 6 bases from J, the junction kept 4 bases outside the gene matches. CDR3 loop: CASRQGGAEAFF. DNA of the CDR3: TGTGCCAGCAGGCAGGGGGGCGCTGAAGCTTTCTTT.

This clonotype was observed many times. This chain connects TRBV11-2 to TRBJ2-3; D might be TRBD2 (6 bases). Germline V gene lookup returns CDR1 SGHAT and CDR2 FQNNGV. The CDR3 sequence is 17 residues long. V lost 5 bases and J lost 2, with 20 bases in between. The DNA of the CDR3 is TGTGCCAGCAGCGCATATCTAGGAGGGTCTGCCACAGATACGCAGTATTTT. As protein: CASSAYLGGSATDTQYF.

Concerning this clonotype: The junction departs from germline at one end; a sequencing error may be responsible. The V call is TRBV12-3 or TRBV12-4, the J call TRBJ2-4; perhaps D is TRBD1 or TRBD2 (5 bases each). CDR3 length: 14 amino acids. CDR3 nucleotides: TGTGCCAGCAGTGGGGACCTAGCCAATAACATTCAGTACTTC. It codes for CASSGDLANNIQYF.

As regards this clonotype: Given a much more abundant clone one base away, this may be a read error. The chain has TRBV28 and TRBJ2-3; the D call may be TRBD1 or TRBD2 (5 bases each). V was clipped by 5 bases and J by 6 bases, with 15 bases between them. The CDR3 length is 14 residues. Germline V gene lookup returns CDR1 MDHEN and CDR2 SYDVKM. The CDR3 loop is CASSRGGDLDTQYF. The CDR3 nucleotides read TGTGCCAGCAGTCGTGGGGGAGATTTGGATACGCAGTATTTT.

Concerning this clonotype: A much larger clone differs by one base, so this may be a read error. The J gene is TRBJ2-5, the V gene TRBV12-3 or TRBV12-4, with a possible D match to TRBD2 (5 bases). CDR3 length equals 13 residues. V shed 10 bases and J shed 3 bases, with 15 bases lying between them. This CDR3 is CATRTGFEETQYF. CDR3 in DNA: TGTGCCACCCGAACGGGATTCGAAGAGACCCAGTACTTC.

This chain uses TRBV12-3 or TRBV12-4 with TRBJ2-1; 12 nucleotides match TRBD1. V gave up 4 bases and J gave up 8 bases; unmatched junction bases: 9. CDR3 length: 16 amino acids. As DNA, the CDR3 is TGTGCCAGCAGTTCCTCCGGGACAGGGGGCGGCTATGAGCAGTTCTTC. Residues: CASSSSGTGGGYEQFF.

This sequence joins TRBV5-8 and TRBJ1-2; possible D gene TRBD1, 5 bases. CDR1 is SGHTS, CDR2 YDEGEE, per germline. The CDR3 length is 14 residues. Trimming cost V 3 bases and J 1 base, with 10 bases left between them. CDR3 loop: CASSWDGNNYGYTF. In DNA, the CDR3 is TGTGCCAGCAGCTGGGACGGGAATAACTATGGCTACACCTTC. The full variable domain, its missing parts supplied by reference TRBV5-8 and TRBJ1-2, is EAGVTQSPTHLIKTRGQQATLRCSPISGHTSVYWYQQALGLGLQFLLWYDEGEERNRGNFPPRFSGRQFPNYSSELNVNALELEDSALYLCASSWDGNNYGYTFGSGTRLTVV.

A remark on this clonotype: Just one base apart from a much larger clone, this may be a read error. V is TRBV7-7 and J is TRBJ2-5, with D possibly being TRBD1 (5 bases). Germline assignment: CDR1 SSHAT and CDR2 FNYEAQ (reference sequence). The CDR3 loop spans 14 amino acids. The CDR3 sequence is CANSQVLGEETQYF. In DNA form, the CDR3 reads TGTGCCAACAGCCAGGTTCTAGGGGAAGAGACCCAGTACTTC.

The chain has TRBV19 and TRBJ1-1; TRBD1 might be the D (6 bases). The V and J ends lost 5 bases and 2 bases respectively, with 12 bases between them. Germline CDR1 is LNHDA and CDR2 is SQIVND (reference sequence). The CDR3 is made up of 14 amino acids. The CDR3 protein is CASSHGQINTEAFF. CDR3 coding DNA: TGTGCCAGTAGTCATGGACAGATTAACACTGAAGCTTTCTTT.

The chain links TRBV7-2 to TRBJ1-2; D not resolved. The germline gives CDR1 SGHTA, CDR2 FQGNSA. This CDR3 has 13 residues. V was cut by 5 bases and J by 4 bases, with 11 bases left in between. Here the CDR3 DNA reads TGTGCCAGCAGCCCTGACGGAACCTATGGCTACACCTTC. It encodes CASSPDGTYGYTF.

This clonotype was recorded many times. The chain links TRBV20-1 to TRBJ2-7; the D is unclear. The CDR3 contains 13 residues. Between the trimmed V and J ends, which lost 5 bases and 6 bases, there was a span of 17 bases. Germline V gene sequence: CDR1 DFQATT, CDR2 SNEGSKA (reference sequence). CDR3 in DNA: TGCAGTGCTCTCGGGCTAACCCCACTCGAGCAGTACTTC. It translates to CSALGLTPLEQYF.

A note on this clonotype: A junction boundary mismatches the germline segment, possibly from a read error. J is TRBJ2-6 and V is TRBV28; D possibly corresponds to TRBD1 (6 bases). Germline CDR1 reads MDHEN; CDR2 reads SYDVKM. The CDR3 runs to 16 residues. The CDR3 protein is CASGNTGFSGANVLAF. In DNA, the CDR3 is TGTGCCAGCGGAAACACAGGGTTCTCTGGGGCCAACGTCCTGGCTTTC.

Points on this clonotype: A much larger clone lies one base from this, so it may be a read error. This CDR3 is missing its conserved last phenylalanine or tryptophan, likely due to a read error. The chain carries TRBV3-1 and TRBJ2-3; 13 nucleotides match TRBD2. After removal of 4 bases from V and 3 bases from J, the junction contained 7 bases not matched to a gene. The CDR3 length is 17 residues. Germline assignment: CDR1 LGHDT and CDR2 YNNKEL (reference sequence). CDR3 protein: CASSPMGLAGSTDTQYS. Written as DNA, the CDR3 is TGTGCCAGCAGCCCTATGGGACTAGCGGGATCAACAGATACGCAGTATTCT.

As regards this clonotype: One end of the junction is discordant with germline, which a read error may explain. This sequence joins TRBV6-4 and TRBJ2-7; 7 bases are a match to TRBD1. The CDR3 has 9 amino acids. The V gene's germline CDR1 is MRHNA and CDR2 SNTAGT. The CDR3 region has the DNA TGTGCCAGCAGTGATTGGGACAGCTTC. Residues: CASSDWDSF.

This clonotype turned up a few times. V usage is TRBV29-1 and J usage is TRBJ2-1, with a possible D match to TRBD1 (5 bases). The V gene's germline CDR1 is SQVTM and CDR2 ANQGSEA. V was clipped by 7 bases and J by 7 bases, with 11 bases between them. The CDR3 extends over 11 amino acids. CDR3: CSGIRANEQFF. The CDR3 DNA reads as TGCAGCGGGATCAGGGCGAATGAGCAGTTCTTC.

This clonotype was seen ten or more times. The DNA of the CDR3 is TGTGCCAGCTTTGGGGCTGGGGGCAACTATGGCTACACCTTC. Protein product: CASFGAGGNYGYTF. J is TRBJ1-2 and V is TRBV6-5, with D tentatively TRBD1 (6 bases). CDR3 length: 14 amino acids. With 8 bases removed from V and 2 bases from J, the gap between germline ends came to 15 bases. Per germline, CDR1 MNHEY and CDR2 SVGAGI.

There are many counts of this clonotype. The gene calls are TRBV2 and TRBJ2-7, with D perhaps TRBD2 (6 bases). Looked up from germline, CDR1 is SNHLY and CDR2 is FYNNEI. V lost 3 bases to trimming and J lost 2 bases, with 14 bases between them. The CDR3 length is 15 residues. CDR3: CASSEWRGTPYEQYF. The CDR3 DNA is TGTGCCAGCAGTGAGTGGCGGGGCACGCCCTACGAGCAGTACTTC.

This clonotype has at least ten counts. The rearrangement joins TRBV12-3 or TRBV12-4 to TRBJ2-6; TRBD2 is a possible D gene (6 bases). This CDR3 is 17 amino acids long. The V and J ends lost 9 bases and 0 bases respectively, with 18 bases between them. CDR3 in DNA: TGTGCCAGTGGGGGGTACGGGCAAAGCTCTGGGGCCAACGTCCTGACTTTC. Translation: CASGGYGQSSGANVLTF.